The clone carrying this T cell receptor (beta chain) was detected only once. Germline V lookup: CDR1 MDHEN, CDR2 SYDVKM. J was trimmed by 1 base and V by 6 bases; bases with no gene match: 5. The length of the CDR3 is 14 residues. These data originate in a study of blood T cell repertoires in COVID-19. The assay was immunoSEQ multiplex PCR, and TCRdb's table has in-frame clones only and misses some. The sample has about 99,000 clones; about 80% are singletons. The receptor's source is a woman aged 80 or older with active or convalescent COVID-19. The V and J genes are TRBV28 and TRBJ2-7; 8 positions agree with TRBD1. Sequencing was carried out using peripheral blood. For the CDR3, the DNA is TGTGCCAGCAGGTCGGACAGGGATTCCTACGAGCAGTACTTC. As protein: CASRSDRDSYEQYF.